Here is one TCR beta chain with its context. This record comes from a study of T cell changes during pregnancy in multiple sclerosis. Trimming cost V 2 bases and J 6 bases; bases outside gene matches: 10. This CDR3 has 16 residues. Germline V CDR1 and CDR2: MGHRA, YSYEKL. Data came from immunoSEQ multiplex PCR; TCRdb stores just in-frame clones and leaves some out. Here the sample spans tens of thousands of clones, 88% being singletons. The sequence was collected from a female donor with multiple sclerosis, enrolled in a pregnancy study. The chain carries TRBV4-1 and TRBJ2-4, with 7 bases matching TRBD1. Here the sequenced sample was CD4+ T cells from peripheral blood mononuclear cells, taken in the second trimester of pregnancy. DNA for the CDR3: TGCGCCAGCAGCCAACCTAGTAGGGGGCGCACAAACATTCAGTACTTC. Protein sequence: CASSQPSRGRTNIQYF.